A single sample is the source of the 11 T cell receptor beta chains below, sequenced in a study of T-cell memory formation after mild COVID-19. TCRdb recomputed calls from the 5' RACE reads with MiXCR, one row per CDR3 protein. The sample records more than 300,000 distinct CDR3 sequences, about 13% being singletons. The sequencing sample was made of PBMCs or a T cell subset sorted from them (not recorded which). The source of these receptors is a man in his late teens or twenties who had mild COVID-19 (a few samples of this study predate the infection). Cell type and time point are not known.

This clonotype was found a few times. The chain has TRBV6-5 and TRBJ2-7; D unclear. Trimming took off 2 bases at V and 2 bases at J, with 10 bases between the two ends. Germline V CDR1 and CDR2: MNHEY, SVGAGI. The CDR3 extends over 14 amino acids. The CDR3 loop reads CASSYVPGTYEQYF. The CDR3 region has the DNA TGTGCCAGCAGTTACGTCCCGGGCACCTACGAGCAGTACTTC.

This clonotype was recorded at least ten times. This chain links TRBV7-2 with TRBJ2-5; D may be TRBD1 (5 bases). CDR1 SGHTA and CDR2 FQGNSA come from the germline V gene. The CDR3 spans 12 residues. V was shortened by 6 bases and J by 5 bases, with 10 bases between the two germline ends. CDR3 DNA: TGTGCCAGCAGGGGAAGGGGTGAGACCCAGTACTTC. Translating gives CASRGRGETQYF. The full variable domain, with the rest looked up from reference TRBV7-2 and TRBJ2-5, is GAGVSQSPSNKVTEKGKDVELRCDPISGHTALYWYRQSLGQGLEFLIYFQGNSAPDKSGLPSDRFSAERTGGSVSTLTIQRTQQEDSAVYLCASRGRGETQYFGPGTRLLVL.

This CDR3 is CASSQTRSEQFF. DNA of the CDR3: TGCGCCAGCAGCCAAACGAGGAGTGAGCAGTTCTTC. The V call is TRBV4-3, the J call TRBJ2-1, with unresolved D. V lost 2 bases and J 9 bases, leaving 8 bases between the germline ends. The CDR3 is 12 amino acids. CDR1 and CDR2 (germline): LGHNA, YSLEER.

V and J are TRBV4-3 and TRBJ2-1; 11 bases match TRBD2. Losses at the gene ends were 4 bases for V and 7 bases for J; bases not matched to a gene: 12. Looked up from germline, CDR1 is LGHNA and CDR2 is YSLEER. The CDR3 consists of 17 residues. The CDR3 coding sequence is TGCGCCAGCAGCCGGGATATTGGGACTAGCGGATTAAATGAGCAGTTCTTC. It translates to CASSRDIGTSGLNEQFF.

This clonotype was found many times. The chain combines TRBV4-3 with TRBJ2-7; D might be TRBD1 or TRBD2, each matching 5 bases. Germline CDR1 and CDR2: LGHNA and YSLEER. CDR3 length: 17 amino acids. The ends were cut back, 0 bases at V and 2 bases at J, with 17 bases in the middle. The CDR3 protein is CASSQDRGAASAYEQYF. For the CDR3, the DNA is TGCGCCAGCAGCCAAGATCGAGGGGCAGCCAGTGCCTACGAGCAGTACTTC.

V is TRBV9 and J is TRBJ2-3, with unresolved D. CDR1 is SGDLS and CDR2 is YYNGEE in the germline V gene. The CDR3 contains 13 residues. Trimming stripped 0 bases from V and 6 bases from J, with 8 bases between. DNA for the CDR3: TGTGCCAGCAGCGTAGCTTCCCCGGATACGCAGTATTTT. Protein product: CASSVASPDTQYF.

The CDR3 is CASSHKTSGANEQFF. CDR3 in DNA: TGTGCCAGCAGTCATAAGACTAGCGGGGCGAATGAGCAGTTCTTC. The gene calls are TRBV27 and TRBJ2-1; 11 bases are a match to TRBD2. The CDR3 is made up of 15 amino acids. Germline loops: CDR1 MNHEY, CDR2 SMNVEV (reference sequence). Losses at the gene ends were 5 bases for V and 7 bases for J; bases not matched to a gene: 7.

The chain recombines TRBV7-9 with TRBJ2-1; 13 nucleotides line up with TRBD2. The CDR3 runs to 15 residues. J was trimmed by 8 bases and V by 4 bases; bases with no gene match: 5. The germline CDR1 and CDR2 sequences are SEHNR and FQNEAQ (reference sequence). The CDR3 sequence: CASSSRLAGGHEQFF. In DNA form, the CDR3 reads TGTGCCAGCAGCTCCCGACTAGCGGGGGGACATGAGCAGTTCTTC.

This clonotype was observed a handful of times. The rearrangement joins TRBV12-3 or TRBV12-4 to TRBJ2-1; D gene ambiguous. The CDR3 has 13 amino acids. V was trimmed by 1 base and J by 2 bases, leaving 3 bases between them. In nucleotides, the CDR3 is TGTGCCAGCAGTTTAGTAGCCTACAATGAGCAGTTCTTC. It specifies CASSLVAYNEQFF.

This chain connects TRBV7-9 to TRBJ2-1, with D possibly matching TRBD2 (6 bases). V gave up 4 bases and J gave up 10 bases, with 23 bases separating them. The CDR3 runs 16 residues. The germline V gene encodes CDR1 SEHNR and CDR2 FQNEAQ (reference sequence). The CDR3 nucleotides read TGTGCCAGCAGCTCGGGGGATGGAGGGGTCTCCTCGGAGCAGTTCTTC. Its translation is CASSSGDGGVSSEQFF.

This clonotype was detected only a few times. In nucleotides, the CDR3 is TGTGCCAGTCGGCTAAAGGGGGAGATTCTTTCCGGCTACACCTTC. Translation: CASRLKGEILSGYTF. The J gene is TRBJ1-2, the V gene TRBV27; tentative D call: TRBD1 (6 bases). The germline V gene encodes CDR1 MNHEY and CDR2 SMNVEV (reference sequence). Trimming stripped 9 bases from V and 8 bases from J, with 25 bases between. This CDR3 spans 15 amino acids.